This T cell receptor beta chain was captured by sequencing in a study of early T cells in non-severe SARS-CoV-2 infection. The wider study: Chains were not paired, and sequencing was done on bulk RNA from unsorted whole blood.

Individual cDNA molecules each received unique molecular identifiers attached to them. Via MiXCR, TCRdb re-called the 5' RACE reads, giving one row per CDR3 protein. The data hold around 76,000 distinct CDR3 sequences, with about 15% observed a single time. Here the sequenced sample was whole blood, taken at baseline. The receptor was isolated from an adult who was a healthcare worker with PCR-confirmed SARS-CoV-2 infection or an uninfected control (not recorded which).

CDR3 nucleotides: TGTGCCAGCAGCCAAGTTCGGAATCGGGAGCTGTTTTTT. Encoded protein: CASSQVRNRELFF. The V gene is TRBV14, the J gene TRBJ2-2; D is unclear. V lost 1 base to trimming and J lost 9 bases, with 9 bases between them. The CDR3 consists of 13 residues. Looked up from germline, CDR1 is SGHDN and CDR2 is FVKESK.